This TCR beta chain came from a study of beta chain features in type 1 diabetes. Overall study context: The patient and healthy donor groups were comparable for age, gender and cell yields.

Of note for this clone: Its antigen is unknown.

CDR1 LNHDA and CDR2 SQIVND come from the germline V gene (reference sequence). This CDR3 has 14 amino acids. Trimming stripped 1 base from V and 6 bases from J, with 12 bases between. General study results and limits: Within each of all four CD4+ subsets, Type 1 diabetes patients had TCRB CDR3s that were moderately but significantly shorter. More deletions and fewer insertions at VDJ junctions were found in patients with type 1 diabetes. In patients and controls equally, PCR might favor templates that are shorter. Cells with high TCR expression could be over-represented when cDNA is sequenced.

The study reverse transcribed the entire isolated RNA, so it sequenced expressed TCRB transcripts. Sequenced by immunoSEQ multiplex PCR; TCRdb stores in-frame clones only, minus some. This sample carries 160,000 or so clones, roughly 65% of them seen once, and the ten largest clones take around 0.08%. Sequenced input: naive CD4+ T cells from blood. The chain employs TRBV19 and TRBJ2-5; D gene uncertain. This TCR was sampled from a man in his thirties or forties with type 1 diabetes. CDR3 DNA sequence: TGTGCCAGTAGTATAGGTCAAGGCACGAAGACCCAGTACTTC. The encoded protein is CASSIGQGTKTQYF.